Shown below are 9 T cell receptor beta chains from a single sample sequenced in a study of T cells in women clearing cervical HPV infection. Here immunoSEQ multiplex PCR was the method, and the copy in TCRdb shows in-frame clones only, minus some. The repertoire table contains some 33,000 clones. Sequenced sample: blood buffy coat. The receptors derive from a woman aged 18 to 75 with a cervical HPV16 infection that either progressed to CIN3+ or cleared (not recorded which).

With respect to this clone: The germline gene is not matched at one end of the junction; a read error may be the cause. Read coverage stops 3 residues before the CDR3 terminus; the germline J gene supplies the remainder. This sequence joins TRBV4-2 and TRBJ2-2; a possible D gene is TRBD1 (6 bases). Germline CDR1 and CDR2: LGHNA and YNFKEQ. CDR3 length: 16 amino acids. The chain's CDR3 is CASSFGRDTHSGELFF. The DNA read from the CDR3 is TGCGCCAGCAGCTTTGGTAGGGACACACACAGCGGGGAG.

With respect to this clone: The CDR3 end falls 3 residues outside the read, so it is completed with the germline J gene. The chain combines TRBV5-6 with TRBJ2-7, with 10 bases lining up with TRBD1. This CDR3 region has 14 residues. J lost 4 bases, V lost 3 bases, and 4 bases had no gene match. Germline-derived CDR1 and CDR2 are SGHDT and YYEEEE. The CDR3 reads CASSSDRGQYEQYF. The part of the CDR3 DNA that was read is TGTGCCAGCAGCTCTGACAGGGGGCAGTACGAG.

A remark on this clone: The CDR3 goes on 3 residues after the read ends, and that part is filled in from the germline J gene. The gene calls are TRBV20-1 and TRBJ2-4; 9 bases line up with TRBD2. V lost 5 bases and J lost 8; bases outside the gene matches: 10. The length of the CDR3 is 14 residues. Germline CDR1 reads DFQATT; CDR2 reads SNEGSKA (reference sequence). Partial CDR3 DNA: TGCAGTGCTGTGACTAGCGGACTCAGGGACATT. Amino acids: CSAVTSGLRDI. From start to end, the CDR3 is CSAVTSGLRDIQYF.

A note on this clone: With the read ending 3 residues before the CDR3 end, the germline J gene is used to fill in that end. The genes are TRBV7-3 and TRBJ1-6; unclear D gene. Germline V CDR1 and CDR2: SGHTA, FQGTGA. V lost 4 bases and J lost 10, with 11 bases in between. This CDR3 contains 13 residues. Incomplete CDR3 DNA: TGTGCCAGCAGCTCCTATGCTCAATCACCC. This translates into CASSSYAQSP. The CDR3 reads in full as CASSSYAQSPLHF.

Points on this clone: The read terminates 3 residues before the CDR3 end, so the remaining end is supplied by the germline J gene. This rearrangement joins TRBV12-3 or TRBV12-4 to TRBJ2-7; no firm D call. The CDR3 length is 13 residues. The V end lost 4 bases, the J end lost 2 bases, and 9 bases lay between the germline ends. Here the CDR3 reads CASSSTPTYEQYF. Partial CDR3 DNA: TGTGCCAGCAGTTCGACTCCAACCTACGAG.

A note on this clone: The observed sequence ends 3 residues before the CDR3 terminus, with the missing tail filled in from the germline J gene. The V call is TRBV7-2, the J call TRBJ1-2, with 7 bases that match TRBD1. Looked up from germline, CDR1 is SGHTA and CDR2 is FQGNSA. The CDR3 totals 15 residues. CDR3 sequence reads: CASSVRDSGTDTYTF. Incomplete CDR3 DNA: TGTGCCAGCAGCGTCCGGGACAGCGGCACAGATACC.

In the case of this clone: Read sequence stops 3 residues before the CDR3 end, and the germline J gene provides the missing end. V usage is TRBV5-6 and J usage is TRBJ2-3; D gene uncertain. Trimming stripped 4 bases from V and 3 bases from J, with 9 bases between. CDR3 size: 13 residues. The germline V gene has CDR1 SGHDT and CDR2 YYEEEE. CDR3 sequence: CASSLGSTDTQYF. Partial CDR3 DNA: TGTGCCAGCAGCCTTGGCTCTACAGATACG. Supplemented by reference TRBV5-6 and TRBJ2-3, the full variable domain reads DAGVTQSPTHLIKTRGQQVTLRCSPKSGHDTVSWYQQALGQGPQFIFQYYEEEERQRGNFPDRFSGHQFPNYSSELNVNALLLGDSALYLCASSLGSTDTQYFGPGTRLTVL.

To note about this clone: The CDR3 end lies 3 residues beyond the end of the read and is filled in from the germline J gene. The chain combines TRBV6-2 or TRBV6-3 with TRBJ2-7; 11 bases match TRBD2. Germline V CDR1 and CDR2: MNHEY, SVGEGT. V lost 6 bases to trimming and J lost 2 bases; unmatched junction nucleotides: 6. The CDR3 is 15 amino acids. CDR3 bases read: TGTGCCAGCAGGGAGGGACTAGCGGCCCCCTACGAG. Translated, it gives CASREGLAAPYE. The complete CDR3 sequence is CASREGLAAPYEQYF.

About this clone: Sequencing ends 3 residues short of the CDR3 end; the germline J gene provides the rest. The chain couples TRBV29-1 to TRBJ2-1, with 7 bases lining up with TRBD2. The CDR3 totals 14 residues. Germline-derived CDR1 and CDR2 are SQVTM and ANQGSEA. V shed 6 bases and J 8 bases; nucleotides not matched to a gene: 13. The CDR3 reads CSVQGRGVGDEQFF. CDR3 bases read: TGCAGCGTCCAAGGACGGGGGGTTGGCGATGAG.